A selection of T cell receptor beta chains follows, all from one sample in a study of blood T cells in healthy people across ages. TCRdb reanalysed the 5' RACE reads using MiXCR and keeps one entry per CDR3 protein. The sample records some 370,000 distinct CDR3 sequences, approximately 51% being singletons. Sequenced sample: blood. The receptors were gathered from a man aged 60-69 years in good health. Each CDR3 is given with its conserved first and last residue. The D gene is left open where the match is weak. A clone size is listed for some rows: how often the clone was seen (once, few, many), or a class if it is expanded.

d_call,clone_size,j_call,v_call,cdr3_nt,cdr3_aa
NA,NA,TRBJ2-2,TRBV7-9,TGTGCCAGCAGCATCCCATTGAACACCGGGGAGCTGTTTTTT,CASSIPLNTGELFF
NA,NA,TRBJ2-3,TRBV20-1,TGCAGTGCTGGTTTTCTAGCCCTCCCTTATACGCAGTATTTT,CSAGFLALPYTQYF
NA,NA,TRBJ2-1,TRBV5-1,TGCGCCAGCAGCGCCGGGACGGACAATGAGCAGTTCTTC,CASSAGTDNEQFF
NA,many,TRBJ2-7,TRBV6-5,TGTGCCAGCAGCCGTGGTCCTCTGTACGAGCAGTACTTC,CASSRGPLYEQYF
NA,NA,TRBJ1-5,TRBV20-1,TGCAGTGCTAGACCCGGACAGACCTATAGCAATCAGCCCCAGCATTTT,CSARPGQTYSNQPQHF
NA,NA,TRBJ2-5,TRBV2,TGTGCCACCCAGGGGCTGAGGGAGACCCAGTACTTC,CATQGLRETQYF
NA,NA,TRBJ2-3,TRBV6-5,TGTGCCAGCAGTTCCACCGGGACCCCGACCCCAGATACGCAGTATTTT,CASSSTGTPTPDTQYF
TRBD2,few,TRBJ2-3,TRBV20-1,TGCAGTGCTAGCGGACTAGCGGGGGGGCTCTATACGCAGTATTTT,CSASGLAGGLYTQYF
TRBD2,NA,TRBJ2-5,TRBV7-2,TGTGCCAGCAGCCCCCAGACTAGCGGGACTTGTGAGCAGTACTTC,CASSPQTSGTCEQYF
NA,few,TRBJ2-7,TRBV15,TGTGCCACCGGCTTGGGGCAAAGACGGAACGAGCAGTACTTC,CATGLGQRRNEQYF
NA,NA,TRBJ1-2,TRBV5-1,TGCGCCAGCAAGGCAGGGGATAACTATGGCTACACCTTC,CASKAGDNYGYTF
NA,NA,TRBJ2-1,TRBV2,TGTGCCAGCACCCCGAGGGAAACCAATGAGCAGTTCTTC,CASTPRETNEQFF
NA,few,TRBJ2-1,TRBV6-5,TGTGCCAGCAGGCGCGGTTCCTACAATGAGCAGTTCTTC,CASRRGSYNEQFF
NA,NA,TRBJ2-7,TRBV7-2,TGTGCCAGCAGCGAACGGGTGTTGAGGAGCTACGAGCAGTACTTC,CASSERVLRSYEQYF
NA,NA,TRBJ2-7,TRBV7-2,TGTGCCAGCAGCTTAGGGGGGGCGGGAGAGCCCTACGAGCAGTACTTC,CASSLGGAGEPYEQYF
TRBD2,few,TRBJ2-3,TRBV20-1,TGCAGTGCCAGGCCGACTAGCGGGTACACAGATACGCAGTATTTT,CSARPTSGYTDTQYF
TRBD1,few,TRBJ2-1,TRBV10-3,TGTGCCATCAGTGCCCAGGAGGCAGGGACAGGGGGCGGCGAGCAGTTCTTC,CAISAQEAGTGGGEQFF
NA,NA,TRBJ2-1,TRBV12-3/TRBV12-4,TGTGCCAGCAGCCGACCAGGGGGGCATGAGCAGTTCTTC,CASSRPGGHEQFF
TRBD2,NA,TRBJ2-1,TRBV20-1,TGCAGTGCTAGACCACCGACTAGCGGGAGGGGGGTGGGCTCCTACAATGAGCAGTTCTTC,CSARPPTSGRGVGSYNEQFF
NA,NA,TRBJ2-7,TRBV27,TGTGCCAGCAGTTTAGTGGGAAGAACCTACGAGCAGTACTTC,CASSLVGRTYEQYF
NA,few,TRBJ2-3,TRBV2,TGTGCCAGCATCACACCTCCCCAGGGGGGAGACGGCACAGATACGCAGTATTTT,CASITPPQGGDGTDTQYF
NA,once,TRBJ2-3,TRBV6-4,TGTGCCAGCAGTGATTGGTTCAGCCAGACCTCAGATACGCAGTATTTT,CASSDWFSQTSDTQYF
NA,NA,TRBJ1-5,TRBV12-3/TRBV12-4,TGTGCCAGCAGTTTAGGATCAGGGGGCAATCAGCCCCAGCATTTT,CASSLGSGGNQPQHF
TRBD1,NA,TRBJ1-5,TRBV5-6,TGTGCCAGCAGCATTCACCGGACAGGGATCGTTCAGCCCCAGCATTTT,CASSIHRTGIVQPQHF
NA,NA,TRBJ2-3,TRBV6-2/TRBV6-3,TGTGCCAGCAGTTACGTAGCGGATACGCAGTATTTT,CASSYVADTQYF
NA,few,TRBJ2-7,TRBV28,TGTGCCAGCAGACCGGGGCCAAACCAGGGGAACATCCAGTACTTC,CASRPGPNQGNIQYF
TRBD1,NA,TRBJ2-6,TRBV20-1,TGCAGTGCTCACCTTAGGACAGGGCTCTCTGGGGCCAACGTCCTGACTTTC,CSAHLRTGLSGANVLTF
NA,NA,TRBJ2-5,TRBV4-2,TGTGCCAGCAGCCAAGACGGAGCGGACCAAGAGACCCAGTACTTC,CASSQDGADQETQYF
NA,few,TRBJ2-7,TRBV14,TGTGCCAGCAGCCGTACCCATCGGGGATCCTACGAGCAGTACTTC,CASSRTHRGSYEQYF
NA,once,TRBJ2-1,TRBV5-6,TGTGCCAGCAGCCTACGGACAGTACGCTATGAGCAGTTCTTC,CASSLRTVRYEQFF
NA,NA,TRBJ2-4,TRBV20-1,TGCAGTGCTAGCGGGGTAAACATTCAGTACTTC,CSASGVNIQYF
TRBD2,many,TRBJ2-3,TRBV5-1,TGCGCCAGCAGCTCCGGACTAGCGGCAGATACGCAGTATTTT,CASSSGLAADTQYF
NA,many,TRBJ2-1,TRBV5-1,TGCGCCAGCAGCTTGTGGCCGGGGGCCGACAATGAGCAGTTCTTC,CASSLWPGADNEQFF
NA,NA,TRBJ2-2,TRBV3-1,TGTGCCAGCAGCCAATCCGACAGGACACTCACCGGGGAGCTGTTTTTT,CASSQSDRTLTGELFF
NA,NA,TRBJ1-5,TRBV2,TGTGCCAGCAGTGAACGGAATAGGAATCAGCCCCAGCATTTT,CASSERNRNQPQHF
NA,few,TRBJ2-1,TRBV27,TGTGCCAGCAGTTTAGGTCTCTCTCCCTCCTACAATGAGCAGTTCTTC,CASSLGLSPSYNEQFF
NA,NA,TRBJ2-3,TRBV12-3/TRBV12-4,TGTGCCAGCAGTTTAGGACAGCCTGGGGGCACAGATACGCAGTATTTT,CASSLGQPGGTDTQYF
NA,NA,TRBJ2-6,TRBV6-5,TGTGCCAGCAGTTCTCGGGATGGTGGGGCCAACGTCCTGACTTTC,CASSSRDGGANVLTF
NA,NA,TRBJ2-7,TRBV3-1,TGTGCCAGCAGCCAATGGGGGGCTCGGCAGTACTTC,CASSQWGARQYF
NA,NA,TRBJ2-4,TRBV27,TGTGCCAGCAAGGGAACTGGCAAAAACATTCAGTACTTC,CASKGTGKNIQYF
TRBD2,NA,TRBJ2-7,TRBV28,TGTGCCAGCAGTGCCCCTCCGGGACTCATAGCGGGCTACGAGCAGTACTTC,CASSAPPGLIAGYEQYF
NA,NA,TRBJ2-5,TRBV12-3/TRBV12-4,TGTGCCAGCAGAAGATCTAGCAACCCAGAGACCCAGTACTTC,CASRRSSNPETQYF
TRBD2,NA,TRBJ2-7,TRBV11-2,TGTGCCAGCATCAACGACCGCGGGGGCTCCTACGAGCAGTACTTC,CASINDRGGSYEQYF
NA,NA,TRBJ2-3,TRBV5-1,TGCGCCAGCATCTTGGGGTCGGATACGCAGTATTTT,CASILGSDTQYF
NA,NA,TRBJ2-3,TRBV27,TGTGCCAGCGCAAAAGGGGTGGATACGCAGTATTTT,CASAKGVDTQYF
NA,NA,TRBJ2-3,TRBV4-2,TGTGCCAGCAGCCAGGAAGGAGCCTACACAGATACGCAGTATTTT,CASSQEGAYTDTQYF
TRBD2,once,TRBJ2-1,TRBV9,TGTGCCAGCAGCCCCCGTAGATCCCCCCTGACTAGCGGGAGCTGGGATGAGCAGTTCTTC,CASSPRRSPLTSGSWDEQFF
TRBD2,NA,TRBJ2-1,TRBV20-1,TGCAGTGCTAGAGATCACCAGCGGGGGAACAATGAGCAGTTCTTC,CSARDHQRGNNEQFF
NA,NA,TRBJ2-4,TRBV19,TGTGCCACCGAACAGGGTACGATGAACATTCAGTACTTC,CATEQGTMNIQYF
NA,NA,TRBJ2-3,TRBV20-1,TGCAGTGCTCATGGGGCGGGGCCCACAGATACGCAGTATTTT,CSAHGAGPTDTQYF
NA,NA,TRBJ2-1,TRBV12-3/TRBV12-4,TGTGCCAGCAGTCAACCGGGGGGCGGCCATCGGTTCTTC,CASSQPGGGHRFF
NA,many,TRBJ1-2,TRBV29-1,TGCAGCGTAGGAGCGGGGGCCCTTAACTATGGCTACACCTTC,CSVGAGALNYGYTF
TRBD1,few,TRBJ1-2,TRBV7-2,TGTGCCAGCAGCTCAACGACAGGGTCTCTCTATGGCTACACCTTC,CASSSTTGSLYGYTF
NA,NA,TRBJ1-2,TRBV19,TGTGCCAGTAGTAGACAACAGGAAGGCTATGGCTACACCTTC,CASSRQQEGYGYTF
NA,NA,TRBJ2-1,TRBV29-1,TGCAGCATCTCCGGGACCTCCACCTACAATGAGCAGTTCTTC,CSISGTSTYNEQFF
TRBD2,NA,TRBJ2-5,TRBV10-3,TGTGCCATCAGCCGTACTAGCGGGAGTGATGGGCAGTACTTC,CAISRTSGSDGQYF
NA,NA,TRBJ2-7,TRBV11-3,TGTGCCAGCAGCTCTGCCCCCCAGCGCCCGAGCTCCTACGGGCAGTACTTC,CASSSAPQRPSSYGQYF